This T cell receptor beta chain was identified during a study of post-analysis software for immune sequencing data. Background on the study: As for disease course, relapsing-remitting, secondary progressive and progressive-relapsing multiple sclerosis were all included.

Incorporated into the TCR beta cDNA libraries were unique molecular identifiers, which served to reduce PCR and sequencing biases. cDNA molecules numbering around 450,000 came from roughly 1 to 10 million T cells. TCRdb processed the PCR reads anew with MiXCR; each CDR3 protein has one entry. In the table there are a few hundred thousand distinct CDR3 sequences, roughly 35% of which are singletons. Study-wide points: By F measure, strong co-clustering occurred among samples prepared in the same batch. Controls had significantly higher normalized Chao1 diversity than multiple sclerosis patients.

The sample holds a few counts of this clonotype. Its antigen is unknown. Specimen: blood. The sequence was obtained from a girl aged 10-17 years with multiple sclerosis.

CDR3 protein: CASSQTSRKTQYF. The CDR3 nucleotides are TGTGCCAGCAGTCAGACTAGCAGGAAGACCCAGTACTTC. This chain links TRBV6-5 with TRBJ2-5; 7 nucleotides align to TRBD2. Germline assignment: CDR1 MNHEY and CDR2 SVGAGI. J gave up 6 bases and V 5 bases, and 6 bases lay outside the gene matches. The CDR3 contains 13 residues.